The clone carrying this T cell receptor (beta chain) was detected only once. This entry is derived from a study of blood T cell repertoires in COVID-19. V lost 4 bases to trimming and J lost 1 base; unmatched junction nucleotides: 8. In germline, CDR1 is SEHNR, CDR2 FQNEAQ (reference sequence). This CDR3 contains 19 residues. TCRdb's table, derived via immunoSEQ multiplex PCR, lists solely in-frame clones and lacks some. The profile covers 35,000 to 40,000 clones, with about four fifths appearing a single time and 24% taken by the ten largest. This TCR was sampled from a human donor with acute or convalescent COVID-19. The donor label of this sample is uncertain. Sample: peripheral blood. The chain uses TRBV7-9 and TRBJ2-1, with 15 bases aligning to TRBD2. CDR3 in DNA: TGTGCCAGCAGCTCCCTTGGACTAGCGGGAGGGCAGTCCTACAATGAGCAGTTCTTC. Encoded protein: CASSSLGLAGGQSYNEQFF.